The 29 T cell receptor beta chains listed next were all sequenced from one sample in a study of blood T cell repertoires in COVID-19 (dated by TCRdb to the early 2020s). The library was produced with the immunoSEQ multiplex PCR assay. The clones in this table, taken by TCRdb from immuneACCESS, are in-frame only. Not every clone is retained; where verified, under half of the shortfall comes from an unresolved V gene, and the cause of the rest is unknown. In this sample the table shows roughly 200,000 clones, 85% of which occur a single time. The ten most abundant clones make up under 8% of the sample. Input material: PBMCs or T cells enriched from blood (not recorded which). The receptors originated from a man aged 40-49 years who had recovered from COVID-19.

Concerning this clone itself: This same CDR3 is encoded by further DNA sequences in the sample. The chain recombines TRBV27 with TRBJ2-1; TRBD2 agrees at 10 bases. The CDR3 consists of 14 residues. Looked up from germline, CDR1 is MNHEY and CDR2 is SMNVEV (reference sequence). The V segment lost 6 bases and the J segment 3 bases; nucleotides outside the gene matches: 2. The CDR3 protein is CASRTSGRYNEQFF. The CDR3 DNA sequence: TGTGCCAGCAGGACTAGCGGGCGCTACAATGAGCAGTTCTTC.

The rearrangement uses TRBV29-1 and TRBJ2-3; D unresolved. V was clipped by 4 bases and J by 3 bases, with 5 bases between them. This CDR3 region has 11 residues. Per the germline V gene, CDR1 is SQVTM and CDR2 is ANQGSEA. The CDR3 spells CSVGVTDTQYF. The CDR3, as DNA: TGCAGCGTTGGCGTAACAGATACGCAGTATTTT.

The genes are TRBV6-4 and TRBJ1-1; the D gene is possibly TRBD1 (5 bases). CDR1 is MRHNA, CDR2 SNTAGT, per germline. Trimming took off 0 bases at V and 5 bases at J, with 10 bases between the two ends. The CDR3 totals 14 residues. The CDR3 DNA sequence: TGTGCCAGCAGTGACTCGAGTCGGGGGACTGAAGCTTTCTTT. Encoded protein: CASSDSSRGTEAFF.

The V and J genes are TRBV19 and TRBJ1-5, with a possible D match to TRBD1 (6 bases). Trimming shortened V by 6 bases and J by 2 bases, and 14 bases separated the two germline ends. The CDR3 extends over 15 amino acids. Germline assignment: CDR1 LNHDA and CDR2 SQIVND (reference sequence). The CDR3 sequence is CASSTGKRGNQPQHF. The DNA of the CDR3 is TGTGCCAGTAGCACAGGGAAGAGGGGCAATCAGCCCCAGCATTTT.

The chain joins TRBV29-1 to TRBJ2-5; 12 positions agree with TRBD1. Trimming removed 7 bases from V and 5 bases from J; junction bases left unmatched: 14. This CDR3 has 16 residues. CDR1 is SQVTM, CDR2 ANQGSEA, per germline. CDR3 sequence reads: CSAHPRDRGPEETQYF. The CDR3 DNA reads as TGCAGCGCCCACCCCCGGGACAGGGGGCCGGAGGAGACCCAGTACTTC.

The CDR3 coding sequence is TGTGCCACCAGCATTGATACCGGGACAGCGGAGACCCAGTACTTC. Protein: CATSIDTGTAETQYF. The J gene is TRBJ2-5, the V gene TRBV15; 7 bases agree with TRBD1. Germline V gene sequence: CDR1 LNHNV, CDR2 YYDKDF (reference sequence). The V and J ends lost 4 bases and 5 bases, in that order; junction bases with no gene match: 10. This CDR3 has 15 amino acids.

The chain combines TRBV7-9 with TRBJ2-5; D call uncertain. Germline V gene lookup returns CDR1 SEHNR and CDR2 FQNEAQ (reference sequence). This CDR3 has 12 residues. V was pared by 7 bases and J by 4 bases, with 10 bases between. In DNA, the CDR3 is TGTGCCAGCACCCCCATTCCAGAGACCCAGTACTTC. This sequence encodes CASTPIPETQYF. Looking up the rest from reference TRBV7-9 and TRBJ2-5 gives the full variable domain: DTGVSQNPRHKITKRGQNVTFRCDPISEHNRLYWYRQTLGQGPEFLTYFQNEAQLEKSRLLSDRFSAERPKGSFSTLEIQRTEQGDSAMYLCASTPIPETQYFGPGTRLLVL.

J is TRBJ2-1 and V is TRBV9, with a possible D match to TRBD2 (5 bases). CDR1 is SGDLS, CDR2 YYNGEE, per germline. V lost 4 bases and J lost 0, with 17 bases in between. The CDR3 has 17 residues. DNA of the CDR3: TGTGCCAGCAGCCCCGCCGGAGCGGAAAGCTCCTACAATGAGCAGTTCTTC. Protein product: CASSPAGAESSYNEQFF.

The CDR3 loop is CASSEGGGLKDTQYF. Written as DNA, the CDR3 is TGCGCCAGCAGTGAGGGGGGGGGACTAAAAGATACGCAGTATTTT. The chain employs TRBV10-1 and TRBJ2-3; 7 bases align to TRBD2. V lost 2 bases to trimming and J lost 5 bases; unmatched junction nucleotides: 7. The CDR3 is 15 residues long. Germline V gene data show CDR1 as WNHNN and CDR2 as SYGVQD (reference sequence).

The chain couples TRBV11-3 to TRBJ2-5; TRBD2 aligns across 12 bases. CDR1 is SGHNT and CDR2 is YENEEA in the germline V gene. This CDR3 is built from 14 residues. V trimming: 5 bases; J trimming: 5 bases; junction bases outside the gene matches: 3. In nucleotides, the CDR3 is TGTGCCAGCAGCCCTAGCGGGAGGGGGGAGACCCAGTACTTC. Residues: CASSPSGRGETQYF.

V usage is TRBV30 and J usage is TRBJ1-1, with 10 bases lining up with TRBD1. V shed 0 bases, J shed 5 bases, and the junction held 9 bases outside the gene matches. From germline, CDR1 is GTSNPN and CDR2 SVGIG (reference sequence). The CDR3 loop spans 16 amino acids. The CDR3 here is CAWSVLGTGVVTEAFF. DNA of the CDR3: TGTGCCTGGAGTGTACTTGGGACAGGGGTCGTAACTGAAGCTTTCTTT.

The chain recombines TRBV27 with TRBJ1-3; 10 nucleotides line up with TRBD1. Per the germline V gene, CDR1 is MNHEY and CDR2 is SMNVEV (reference sequence). Trimming at V came to 5 bases and at J to 1 base, leaving 5 bases not matched to a gene. The CDR3 runs 16 residues. CDR3 in amino acids: CASSRGQGMSGNTIYF. CDR3 DNA sequence: TGTGCCAGCAGTAGGGGACAGGGGATGTCTGGAAACACCATATATTTT.

V gene TRBV30 combines with J gene TRBJ1-4; D is possibly TRBD1 (6 bases). From germline, CDR1 is GTSNPN and CDR2 SVGIG (reference sequence). This CDR3 is 16 amino acids long. V lost 0 bases and J lost 6, with 17 bases in between. The CDR3 loop is CAWSVRARGRDEKLFF. CDR3 sequence (DNA): TGTGCCTGGAGTGTACGAGCCAGGGGACGGGATGAAAAACTGTTTTTT.

The rearrangement joins TRBV29-1 to TRBJ1-1, with TRBD1 identical over 7 bases. The CDR3 totals 15 residues. From germline, CDR1 is SQVTM and CDR2 ANQGSEA. V lost 1 base, J lost 4 bases, and 9 bases stayed unmatched. DNA of the CDR3: TGCAGCGTTGAAGGGGGAAGGGGGCGAGGCACTGAAGCTTTCTTT. Translation: CSVEGGRGRGTEAFF. The full variable domain, in which reference TRBV29-1 and TRBJ1-1 provide the parts outside the CDR3, is SAVISQKPSRDICQRGTSLTIQCQVDSQVTMMFWYRQQPGQSLTLIATANQGSEATYESGFVIDKFPISRPNLTFSTLTVSNMSPEDSSIYLCSVEGGRGRGTEAFFGQGTRLTVV.

The V gene is TRBV10-3, the J gene TRBJ2-7, with D tentatively TRBD2 (5 bases). In germline, CDR1 is ENHRY, CDR2 SYGVKD. The V and J ends lost 4 bases and 2 bases respectively, with 30 bases between them. The CDR3 contains 20 residues. The CDR3 region is CAISVSNPGIRKRGTYEQYF. For the CDR3, the DNA is TGTGCCATCAGTGTTTCTAACCCCGGGATACGAAAACGTGGGACCTACGAGCAGTACTTC.

This chain links TRBV12-3 or TRBV12-4 with TRBJ1-1; the D is unclear. The ends were cut back, 5 bases at V and 1 base at J, with 8 bases in the middle. The CDR3 contains 13 residues. CDR3 residues: CASSLDKNTEAFF. Written as DNA, the CDR3 is TGTGCCAGCAGTCTTGACAAGAACACTGAAGCTTTCTTT.

The chain employs TRBV30 and TRBJ1-3; no reliable D call. Trimming shortened V by 2 bases and J by 0 bases, and 8 bases separated the two germline ends. This CDR3 contains 14 residues. Per the germline V gene, CDR1 is GTSNPN and CDR2 is SVGIG (reference sequence). The CDR3 DNA is TGTGCCTGGAGTCACTTGAGCTCTGGAAACACCATATATTTT. Its protein product is CAWSHLSSGNTIYF.

The V and J genes are TRBV6-2 or TRBV6-3 and TRBJ2-2; 9 bases line up with TRBD1. Trimming at V came to 6 bases and at J to 5 bases, leaving 13 bases not matched to a gene. Germline V gene sequence: CDR1 MNHEY, CDR2 SVGEGT. The CDR3 has 17 amino acids. CDR3 nucleotide sequence: TGTGCCAGCAGCAAGGGACAGGGAGGGTGGTTGACCGGGGAGCTGTTTTTT. Residues: CASSKGQGGWLTGELFF.

This chain links TRBV21-1 with TRBJ2-5; the listed D gene, TRBD1, was not tested against the DNA. TRBV21-1 counts as a pseudogene. The CDR3 contains 15 residues. The CDR3 DNA follows: TGTGCCAGCAGCAAGCTGGGCGACAGGAGGGAGACCCAGTACTTC. Translated, it gives CASSKLGDRRETQYF.

This rearrangement joins TRBV28 to TRBJ2-6, with a possible D match to TRBD2 (5 bases). The germline CDR1 and CDR2 sequences are MDHEN and SYDVKM. The CDR3 has 14 residues. The V end was cut by 6 bases, the J end by 1 base, with 7 bases between. CDR3 loop: CASREVSGANVLTF. CDR3 nucleotides: TGTGCCAGCAGGGAGGTTTCTGGGGCCAACGTCCTGACTTTC.

V is TRBV7-8 and J is TRBJ1-3, with unresolved D. CDR3 size: 16 residues. The germline V and J ends were trimmed by 1 base and 3 bases, with 13 bases remaining between them. Germline V lookup: CDR1 SGHVS, CDR2 FQNEAQ. The CDR3 loop is CASSLGATSYGNTIYF. The CDR3 DNA reads as TGTGCCAGCAGCTTAGGGGCCACTTCGTATGGAAACACCATATATTTT.

The chain recombines TRBV9 with TRBJ2-3; 10 bases map to TRBD2. This CDR3 is 16 amino acids long. J was trimmed by 2 bases and V by 0 bases; bases with no gene match: 3. Per germline, CDR1 SGDLS and CDR2 YYNGEE. CDR3 residues: CASSVGSGGATDTQYF. In DNA, the CDR3 is TGTGCCAGCAGCGTAGGGAGCGGGGGGGCCACAGATACGCAGTATTTT. The full variable domain, completed using reference TRBV9 and TRBJ2-3, is DSGVTQTPKHLITATGQRVTLRCSPRSGDLSVYWYQQSLDQGLQFLIQYYNGEERAKGNILERFSAQQFPDLHSELNLSSLELGDSALYFCASSVGSGGATDTQYFGPGTRLTVL.

For this clone: Other DNA sequences in this sample translate to the same CDR3. The chain links TRBV28 to TRBJ1-2; D is uncertain. CDR3 length equals 10 residues. The V end was cut by 6 bases, the J end by 4 bases, with 3 bases between. Germline CDR1 MDHEN, CDR2 SYDVKM. The CDR3 loop reads CASRLYGYTF. In DNA, the CDR3 is TGTGCCAGCAGACTCTATGGCTACACCTTC.

The chain combines TRBV27 with TRBJ1-3; TRBD1 matches at 9 bases. The CDR3 consists of 15 residues. Germline-derived CDR1 and CDR2 are MNHEY and SMNVEV (reference sequence). Losses at the gene ends were 7 bases for V and 2 bases for J; bases not matched to a gene: 6. The CDR3 loop reads CASKGDRAAGNTIYF. CDR3 nucleotides: TGTGCCAGCAAGGGGGACAGGGCGGCTGGAAACACCATATATTTT.

V gene TRBV29-1 combines with J gene TRBJ1-1, with D maybe TRBD1 (5 bases). Germline V gives CDR1 SQVTM, CDR2 ANQGSEA. Between the trimmed V and J ends, which lost 7 bases and 9 bases, there was a span of 15 bases. This CDR3 contains 11 residues. CDR3 sequence (DNA): TGCAGCGCGGGACCCCGAGGGCAAGCTTTCTTT. It encodes CSAGPRGQAFF.

The chain joins TRBV27 to TRBJ2-7; D possibly corresponds to TRBD2 (5 bases). Trimming cost V 3 bases and J 3 bases, with 12 bases left between them. Germline assignment: CDR1 MNHEY and CDR2 SMNVEV (reference sequence). The CDR3 has 14 residues. The CDR3 region is CASSFEGSLYEQYF. The DNA of the CDR3 is TGTGCCAGCAGTTTCGAGGGCAGCCTCTACGAGCAGTACTTC.

The chain carries TRBV4-2 and TRBJ2-5; 9 bases map to TRBD2. The CDR3 covers 15 residues. J was trimmed by 6 bases and V by 2 bases; bases with no gene match: 7. In germline, CDR1 is LGHNA, CDR2 YNFKEQ. The CDR3 nucleotides read TGTGCCAGCAGCCAATGGCGGGGGGGCGCGAAGACCCAGTACTTC. Its translation is CASSQWRGGAKTQYF.

The chain couples TRBV19 to TRBJ2-7, with D unclear. Germline loops: CDR1 LNHDA, CDR2 SQIVND (reference sequence). Trimming shortened V by 7 bases and J by 2 bases, and 12 bases separated the two germline ends. This CDR3 comprises 13 residues. Here the CDR3 reads CASKAEGTYEQYF. In DNA, the CDR3 is TGTGCCAGTAAGGCGGAAGGAACCTACGAGCAGTACTTC.

This rearrangement joins TRBV19 to TRBJ1-1, with TRBD1 matching over 7 bases. Trimming removed 4 bases from V and 4 bases from J; junction bases left unmatched: 3. Germline V CDR1 and CDR2: LNHDA, SQIVND (reference sequence). This CDR3 region has 13 residues. CDR3 sequence (DNA): TGTGCCAGTAGTACAGGGGGAACCACTGAAGCTTTCTTT. Translating it yields CASSTGGTTEAFF.